Listed here are 9 T cell receptor beta chains from one sample, sequenced in a study of CD8+CD57+ T cells in acquired aplastic anemia. TCR beta VDJ and CDR3 profiles were obtained from a genomic DNA template. TCRdb re-derived calls from the reads in MiXCR, one entry per CDR3 protein. This table has about 420,000 distinct CDR3 sequences, around 72% appearing once. Sequenced input: sorted CD4+, CD8+, or CD8+CD57+ T cells (not recorded which) from PBMCs. The receptors shown here come from a human donor in good health, serving as a control.

This clonotype appeared many times. The rearrangement joins TRBV4-2 to TRBJ1-6; 8 bases align to TRBD1. Looked up from germline, CDR1 is LGHNA and CDR2 is YNFKEQ. This CDR3 contains 16 residues. The V segment lost 0 bases and the J segment 11 bases; nucleotides outside the gene matches: 9. The CDR3 nucleotides read TGTGCCAGCAGCCAAGAGTTCGCGGACAGGGTTCCACCCCTCCACTTT. This gives the protein CASSQEFADRVPPLHF.

With regard to this clonotype: The CDR3 carries no conserved terminal phenylalanine or tryptophan, so it likely arises from a read error. The chain links TRBV7-4 to TRBJ1-1; D uncertain. Deletions cut 5 bases from V and 11 bases from J, with 18 bases between. Per germline, CDR1 SGHVT and CDR2 SQSDAQ. This CDR3 is built from 13 residues. CDR3 sequence (DNA): TGTGCCAGCAGCCTGGCTGAGGAAATTGAGGCTTTCCTT. Amino acid sequence: CASSLAEEIEAFL.

With respect to this clonotype: The final CDR3 position lacks the conserved phenylalanine or tryptophan, pointing to a likely read error. The limits of the CDR3 on the DNA are not certain, so only TCRdb's listed CDR3 is given. This rearrangement joins TRBV7-2 to TRBJ1-5. The CDR3 has 13 residues if both end residues are counted. CDR1 SGHTA and CDR2 FQGNSA come from the germline V gene. CDR3 in amino acids: CASSHDKGAGRYA.

A note on this clonotype: One end of the junction fails to match germline, which may point to a read error. The chain uses TRBV9 and TRBJ2-1; D is ambiguous. CDR1 is SGDLS, CDR2 YYNGEE, per germline. The CDR3 is 14 residues long. CDR3 DNA sequence: TGTGCCAGCAGCTCCAGCGTCCGGCTTAGGTACAATGTCTTC. Its protein is CASSSSVRLRYNVF.

A single count supports this clonotype. V gene TRBV9 combines with J gene TRBJ2-7; D gene ambiguous. This CDR3 has 15 amino acids. Between the trimmed V and J ends, which lost 4 bases and 3 bases, there was a span of 17 bases. Germline loops: CDR1 SGDLS, CDR2 YYNGEE. CDR3 in amino acids: CASSSDAELNYEQYF. DNA for the CDR3: TGTGCCAGCAGCTCCGACGCAGAACTTAACTACGAGCAGTACTTC.

This chain links TRBV15 with TRBJ2-3, with D hard to call. Germline CDR1 and CDR2: LNHNV and YYDKDF (reference sequence). The ends were cut back, 1 base at V and 3 bases at J, with 8 bases in the middle. This CDR3 is built from 14 residues. The CDR3 spells CATSRVARTDTQYF. The CDR3 DNA sequence: TGTGCCACCAGCAGAGTCGCACGTACAGATACGCAGTATTTT.

About this clonotype itself: One end of the junction varies from germline; a read error may be responsible. V is TRBV7-2 and J is TRBJ1-2; no firm D call. This CDR3 has 14 residues. The germline V gene has CDR1 SGHTA and CDR2 FQGNSA. The CDR3 nucleotides are TGTGCCAGCAGCTCCGTCAGTGGGCGGGAGCAGTACTTCTTC. Translated, it gives CASSSVSGREQYFF.

The V and J genes are TRBV7-2 and TRBJ2-1, with D possibly being TRBD1 (5 bases). The CDR3 is 13 amino acids. Trimming took off 5 bases at V and 9 bases at J, with 14 bases between the two ends. CDR1 SGHTA and CDR2 FQGNSA come from the germline V gene. The DNA for the CDR3 is TGTGCCAGCAGCCTATTAGGGGTGAGTGAGCAGTTCTTC. Translated, it gives CASSLLGVSEQFF.

The gene calls are TRBV20-1 and TRBJ1-2; D call uncertain. Germline V CDR1 and CDR2: DFQATT, SNEGSKA (reference sequence). CDR3 length: 12 amino acids. Here the CDR3 DNA reads TGCAGCGTCAAAATTGGCGCCTACGAGCACACCTTC. This gives the protein CSVKIGAYEHTF.